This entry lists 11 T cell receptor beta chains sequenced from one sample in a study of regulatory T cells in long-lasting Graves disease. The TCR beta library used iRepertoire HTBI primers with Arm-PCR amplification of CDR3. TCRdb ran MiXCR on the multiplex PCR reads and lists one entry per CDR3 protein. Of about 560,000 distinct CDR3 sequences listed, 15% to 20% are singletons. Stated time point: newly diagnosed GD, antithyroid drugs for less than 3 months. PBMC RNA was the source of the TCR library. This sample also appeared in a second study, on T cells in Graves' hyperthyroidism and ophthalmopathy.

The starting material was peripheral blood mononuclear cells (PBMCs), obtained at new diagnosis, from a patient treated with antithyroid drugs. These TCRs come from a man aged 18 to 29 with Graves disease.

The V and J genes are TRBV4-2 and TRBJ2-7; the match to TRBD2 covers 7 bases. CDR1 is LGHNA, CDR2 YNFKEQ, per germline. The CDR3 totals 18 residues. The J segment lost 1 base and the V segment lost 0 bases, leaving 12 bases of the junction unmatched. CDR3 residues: CASSQDISGPPMSYEQYF. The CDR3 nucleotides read TGTGCCAGCAGCCAAGATATTAGCGGGCCCCCTATGTCCTACGAGCAGTACTTC.

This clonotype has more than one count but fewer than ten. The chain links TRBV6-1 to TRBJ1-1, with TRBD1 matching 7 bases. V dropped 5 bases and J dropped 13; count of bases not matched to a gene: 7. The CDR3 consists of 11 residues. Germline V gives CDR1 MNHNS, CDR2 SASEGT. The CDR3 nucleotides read TGTGCCAGCAGTACAGGGGAGGGGGGTTTCTTT. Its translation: CASSTGEGGFF.

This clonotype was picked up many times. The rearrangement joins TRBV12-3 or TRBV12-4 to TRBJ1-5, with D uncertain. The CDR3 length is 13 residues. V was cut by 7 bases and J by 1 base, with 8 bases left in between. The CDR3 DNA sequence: TGTGCCAGCAACTTGGGAAGCAATCAGCCCCAGCATTTT. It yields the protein CASNLGSNQPQHF.

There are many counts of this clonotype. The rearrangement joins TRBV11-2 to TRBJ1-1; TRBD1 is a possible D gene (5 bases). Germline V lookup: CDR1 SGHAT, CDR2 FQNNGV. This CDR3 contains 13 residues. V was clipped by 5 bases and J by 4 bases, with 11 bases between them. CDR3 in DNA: TGTGCCAGCAGCCCGGGACGTTTCACTGAAGCTTTCTTT. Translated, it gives CASSPGRFTEAFF.

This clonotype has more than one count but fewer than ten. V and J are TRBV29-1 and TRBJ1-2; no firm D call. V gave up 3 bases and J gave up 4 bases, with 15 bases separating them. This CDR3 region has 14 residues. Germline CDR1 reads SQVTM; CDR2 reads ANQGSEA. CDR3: CSVDSPDFGYGYTF. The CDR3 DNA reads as TGCAGCGTTGACAGCCCCGACTTTGGCTATGGCTACACCTTC.

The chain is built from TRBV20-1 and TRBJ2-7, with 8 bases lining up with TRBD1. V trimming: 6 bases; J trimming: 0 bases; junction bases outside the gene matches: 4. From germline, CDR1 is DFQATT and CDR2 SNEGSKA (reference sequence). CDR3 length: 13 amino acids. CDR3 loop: CSATTGDSYEQYF. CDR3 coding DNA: TGCAGTGCCACGACAGGGGACTCCTACGAGCAGTACTTC.

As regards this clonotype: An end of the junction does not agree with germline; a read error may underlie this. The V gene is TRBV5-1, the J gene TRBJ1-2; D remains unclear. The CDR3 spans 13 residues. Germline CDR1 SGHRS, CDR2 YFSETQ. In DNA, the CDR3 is TGCGCCAGCAGCTACGACAAGAGCTATAGCTACACCTTC. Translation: CASSYDKSYSYTF.

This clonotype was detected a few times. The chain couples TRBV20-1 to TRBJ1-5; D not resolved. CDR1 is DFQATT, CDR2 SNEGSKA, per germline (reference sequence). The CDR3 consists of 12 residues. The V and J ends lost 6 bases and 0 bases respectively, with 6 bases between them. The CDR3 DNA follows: TGCAGTGCCACACATAGCAATCAGCCCCAGCATTTT. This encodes CSATHSNQPQHF.

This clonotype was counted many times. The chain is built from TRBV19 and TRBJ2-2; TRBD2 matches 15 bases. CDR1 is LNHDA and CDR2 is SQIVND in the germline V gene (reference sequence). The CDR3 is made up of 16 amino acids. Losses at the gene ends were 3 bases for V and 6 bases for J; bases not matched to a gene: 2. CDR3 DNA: TGTGCCAGTAGTATCGGACTAGCGGGAGGGCCCGGGGAGCTGTTTTTT. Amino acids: CASSIGLAGGPGELFF. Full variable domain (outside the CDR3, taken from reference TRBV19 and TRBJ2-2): DGGITQSPKYLFRKEGQNVTLSCEQNLNHDAMYWYRQDPGQGLRLIYYSQIVNDFQKGDIAEGYSVSREKKESFPLTVTSAQKNPTAFYLCASSIGLAGGPGELFFGEGSRLTVL.

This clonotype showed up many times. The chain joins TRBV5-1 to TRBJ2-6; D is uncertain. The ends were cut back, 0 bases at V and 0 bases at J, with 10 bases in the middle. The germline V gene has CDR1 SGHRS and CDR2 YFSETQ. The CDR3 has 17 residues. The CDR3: CASSLGPGFSGANVLTF. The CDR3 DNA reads TGCGCCAGCAGCTTGGGACCGGGTTTCTCTGGGGCCAACGTCCTGACTTTC.

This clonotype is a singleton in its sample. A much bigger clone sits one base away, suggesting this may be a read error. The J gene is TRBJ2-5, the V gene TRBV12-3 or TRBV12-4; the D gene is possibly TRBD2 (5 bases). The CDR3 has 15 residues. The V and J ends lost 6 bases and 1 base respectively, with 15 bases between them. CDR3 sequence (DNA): TGTGCCAGCAGCCACGGGGAACAGCCCCAAGAGACCCAGTACTTC. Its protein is CASSHGEQPQETQYF.